This T cell receptor (beta chain) was identified during a study of T cells in Graves' hyperthyroidism and ophthalmopathy. Uncontrolled infection, other autoimmune disease, pregnancy or lactation excluded patients. V shed 1 base and J shed 8 bases, with 14 bases lying between them. Per the germline V gene, CDR1 is LGHDT and CDR2 is YNNKEL (reference sequence). CDR3 size: 14 residues. TCR beta CDR3 region amplification was performed from RNA transcripts. Carried out on the TCR CDR3, a first-round RT-PCR used the HTBI primer set. TCRdb passed the multiplex PCR reads through MiXCR, listing each CDR3 protein once. Of roughly 300,000 distinct CDR3 sequences listed, 21% are singletons.

The chain joins TRBV3-1 to TRBJ1-2; maybe TRBD1 (6 bases). The sequencing input was blood. The clonotype originates from a woman aged 45-65 years with Graves' hyperthyroidism. Here the CDR3 DNA reads TGTGCCAGCAGCCAAGGGGCAGGGGCGAGGGGCTACACCTTC. It is translated as CASSQGAGARGYTF.